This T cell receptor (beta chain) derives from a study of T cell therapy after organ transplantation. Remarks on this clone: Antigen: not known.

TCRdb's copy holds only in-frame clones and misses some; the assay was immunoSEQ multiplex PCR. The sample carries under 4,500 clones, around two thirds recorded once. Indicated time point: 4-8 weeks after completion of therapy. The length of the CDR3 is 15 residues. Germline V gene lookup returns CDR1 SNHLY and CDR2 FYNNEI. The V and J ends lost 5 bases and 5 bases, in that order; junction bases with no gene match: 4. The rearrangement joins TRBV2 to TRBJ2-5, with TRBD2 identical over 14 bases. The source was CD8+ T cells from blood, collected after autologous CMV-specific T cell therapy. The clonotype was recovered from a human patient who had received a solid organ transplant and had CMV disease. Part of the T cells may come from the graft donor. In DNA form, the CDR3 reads TGTGCCAGCAGTCCGACTAGCGGGAGGGAGGAGACCCAGTACTTC. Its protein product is CASSPTSGREETQYF.